The rows below give T cell receptor beta chains drawn from one sample of a study of technical replicates of blood from a handful of donors. Here immunoSEQ multiplex PCR was the method, and the copy in TCRdb shows in-frame clones only, minus some. The table records 87,000 or so clones, approximately 90% of them present only once. Sequenced sample: T cells isolated from PBMCs. These receptors all come from a human donor in good health. The CDR3 runs from the conserved cysteine through the conserved F or W. The D gene is left open where the match is weak. Clone sizes are given selectively: once, few, many, or a class where the clone is expanded.

CDR3: CASSLVGGVYNEQFF
DNA: TGTGCCAGCAGCTTAGTCGGGGGGGTCTACAATGAGCAGTTCTTC
V: TRBV11-2
size: -
D: TRBD2
J: TRBJ2-1

CDR3: CASSYPQTADTQYF
DNA: TGTGCCAGCAGTTACCCCCAGACTGCAGATACGCAGTATTTT
V: TRBV28
size: -
D: -
J: TRBJ2-3

CDR3: CASSPGTDENIQYF
DNA: TGTGCCAGCAGCCCAGGGACAGATGAAAACATTCAGTACTTC
V: TRBV7-9
size: -
D: TRBD1
J: TRBJ2-4

CDR3: CASSIEPPSLSEQFF
DNA: TGTGCCAGTAGTATAGAGCCCCCCTCTTTGAGTGAGCAGTTCTTC
V: TRBV19
size: -
D: -
J: TRBJ2-1

CDR3: CAWSQMTDEQYF
DNA: TGTGCCTGGAGCCAAATGACAGACGAGCAGTACTTC
V: TRBV30
size: -
D: -
J: TRBJ2-7

CDR3: CASSQEKPRGHYEQYF
DNA: TGCGCCAGCAGCCAAGAGAAACCCAGGGGGCACTACGAGCAGTACTTC
V: TRBV4-1
size: -
D: TRBD1
J: TRBJ2-7

CDR3: CASSYSQGGGSHEQYF
DNA: TGTGCCAGCAGTTACTCTCAGGGAGGCGGTTCCCACGAGCAGTACTTC
V: TRBV6-5
size: -
D: -
J: TRBJ2-7

CDR3: CASSARPGLAGSSPYEQYF
DNA: TGTGCCAGCAGCGCACGCCCCGGACTAGCGGGGTCTTCGCCCTACGAGCAGTACTTC
V: TRBV9
size: -
D: TRBD2
J: TRBJ2-7

CDR3: CASSGGLAGAQEQFF
DNA: TGTGCCAGCAGCGGCGGACTAGCGGGGGCCCAGGAGCAGTTCTTC
V: TRBV5-4
size: -
D: TRBD2
J: TRBJ2-1

CDR3: CASSAVISRGEKLFF
DNA: TGTGCCAGCAGTGCCGTCATCTCTAGGGGCGAAAAACTGTTTTTT
V: TRBV6-6
size: -
D: -
J: TRBJ1-4

CDR3: CASSLGDFNEQFF
DNA: TGCGCCAGCAGCCTAGGAGATTTCAATGAGCAGTTCTTC
V: TRBV5-1
size: -
D: -
J: TRBJ2-1

CDR3: CASTQTSLGNYEQYF
DNA: TGTGCCAGCACTCAAACTAGCTTAGGAAATTACGAGCAGTACTTC
V: TRBV6-1
size: -
D: -
J: TRBJ2-7

CDR3: CSGFGGSGGQYF
DNA: TGCAGCGGATTTGGAGGTTCGGGAGGGCAGTACTTC
V: TRBV29-1
size: -
D: TRBD2
J: TRBJ2-7

CDR3: CASYPSGSPGELFF
DNA: TGCGCCAGCTACCCTAGCGGGAGTCCCGGGGAGCTGTTTTTT
V: TRBV5-1
size: -
D: TRBD2
J: TRBJ2-2

CDR3: CAWRGQTSQPQHF
DNA: TGTGCCTGGAGGGGGCAGACGAGTCAGCCCCAGCATTTT
V: TRBV30
size: once
D: -
J: TRBJ1-5

CDR3: CSVRRGTEAFF
DNA: TGCAGCGTACGTAGGGGCACTGAAGCTTTCTTT
V: TRBV29-1
size: few
D: -
J: TRBJ1-1

CDR3: CASSSDPGHTLVLFF
DNA: TGTGCCAGCAGTTCGGATCCCGGACATACACTGGTGCTTTTCTTT
V: TRBV27
size: once
D: -
J: TRBJ1-1

CDR3: CASNPGQGVTGELFF
DNA: TGCGCCAGCAACCCGGGTCAGGGTGTCACCGGGGAGCTGTTTTTT
V: TRBV5-1
size: -
D: -
J: TRBJ2-2

CDR3: CASSVAEGAQGYTF
DNA: TGTGCCAGCAGCGTAGCTGAAGGGGCTCAAGGCTACACCTTC
V: TRBV9
size: -
D: -
J: TRBJ1-2

CDR3: CASSPQGQGGGYTF
DNA: TGTGCCAGCAGCCCCCAGGGACAGGGCGGTGGCTACACCTTC
V: TRBV6-5
size: few
D: TRBD1
J: TRBJ1-2

CDR3: CASSLTGPRGRQETQYF
DNA: TGTGCCAGCAGCTTAACCGGTCCCAGGGGGCGCCAAGAGACCCAGTACTTC
V: TRBV7-3
size: -
D: TRBD1
J: TRBJ2-5

CDR3: CASSLSRVGEQFF
DNA: TGTGCCAGCAGCTTGTCACGGGTCGGTGAGCAGTTCTTC
V: TRBV5-8
size: -
D: -
J: TRBJ2-1

CDR3: CASSLLQGPYQETQYF
DNA: TGTGCCAGCAGCCTATTACAGGGGCCATACCAAGAGACCCAGTACTTC
V: TRBV14
size: -
D: TRBD1
J: TRBJ2-5

CDR3: CASSLGGAEQYF
DNA: TGTGCCAGCAGTTTAGGAGGGGCCGAGCAGTACTTC
V: TRBV28
size: -
D: -
J: TRBJ2-7

CDR3: CASSTAGSGYTF
DNA: TGTGCCAGCAGTACAGCAGGGTCTGGCTACACCTTC
V: TRBV28
size: -
D: -
J: TRBJ1-2

CDR3: CASSLAFYEKQYF
DNA: TGCGCCAGCAGCTTGGCTTTCTATGAGAAGCAGTACTTC
V: TRBV5-1
size: -
D: -
J: TRBJ2-7

CDR3: CASSEDRGTDTQYF
DNA: TGCGCCAGCAGCGAGGACAGGGGCACAGATACGCAGTATTTT
V: TRBV5-1
size: -
D: TRBD1
J: TRBJ2-3

CDR3: CASSYSTGNEQYF
DNA: TGTGCCAGCAGTTACTCTACGGGTAACGAGCAGTACTTC
V: TRBV6-5
size: once
D: -
J: TRBJ2-7

CDR3: CSVELGGTPYEQYF
DNA: TGCAGCGTTGAGCTCGGCGGGACCCCCTACGAGCAGTACTTC
V: TRBV29-1
size: -
D: -
J: TRBJ2-7

CDR3: CASSLRTGGNEKLFF
DNA: TGTGCCAGCAGCTTAAGGACAGGCGGGAATGAAAAACTGTTTTTT
V: TRBV5-6
size: -
D: TRBD1
J: TRBJ1-4

CDR3: CASSTTGGNQPQHF
DNA: TGTGCCAGCTCAACCACAGGGGGCAATCAGCCCCAGCATTTT
V: TRBV18
size: -
D: TRBD1
J: TRBJ1-5

CDR3: CASSPWTDGGNSYEQYF
DNA: TGTGCCAGCTCACCCTGGACAGACGGTGGGAACAGCTACGAGCAGTACTTC
V: TRBV18
size: -
D: -
J: TRBJ2-7

CDR3: CASSPRNVGTGTFYYGYTF
DNA: TGTGCCAGCTCACCACGCAACGTAGGGACAGGGACATTTTACTATGGCTACACCTTC
V: TRBV18
size: -
D: TRBD1
J: TRBJ1-2